This TCR beta chain was sequenced for a study of cytomegalovirus exposure and HLA in healthy donors. In this sample, this clone turned up a few times. Antigen unknown. Study-wide results and caveats: A later analysis found most CMV-associated TCR beta chains apparently HLA-restricted.

This PCR relied on a set of 60 Vbeta primers and 13 Jbeta primers. Assay used: immunoSEQ multiplex PCR; TCRdb lists only in-frame clones, some missing. The data show 90,000 to 100,000 clones, 69% seen once. The donors comprised healthy bone marrow donors. The CDR3 runs to 14 residues. Germline V gene data show CDR1 as MNHNS and CDR2 as SASEGT. V lost 6 bases to trimming and J lost 5 bases; unmatched junction nucleotides: 6. Sequenced: PBMCs. This chain uses TRBV6-1 with TRBJ1-1; 10 nucleotides agree with TRBD1. The sequence was collected from a man aged 50 to 60 in good health and CMV-seronegative. The CDR3 protein is CASRTGGRGTEAFF. Here the CDR3 DNA reads TGTGCCAGCAGGACAGGGGGCCGGGGGACTGAAGCTTTCTTT.